This T cell receptor beta chain was observed in a study of beta chain features in type 1 diabetes. Study background: The study examined around 98,000,000 sorted cells across all samples.

In this sample, this clone turned up a few times. No antigen is known for it. Notes on the study in general: Fewer junction insertions and more nucleotide deletions appeared in type 1 diabetes patients. Comparison showed that naive, central memory and Treg TCRB repertoires appeared more similar among patients than among healthy donors.

Naive, central memory, regulatory and stem cell-like memory cells within the CD4+ compartment were sorted using CD45RO/CCR7/CD25/CD127/CD95/CD27. V shed 6 bases and J shed 5 bases, with 19 bases lying between them. Germline lookup yields CDR1 LNHDA and CDR2 SQIVND (reference sequence). This CDR3 spans 15 amino acids. The sequenced template was cDNA made from the entire isolated RNA. Some clones are missing from TCRdb's copy, which holds only in-frame ones; the method was immunoSEQ multiplex PCR. Of about 400,000 clones listed, roughly 12% are singletons. The TCR was taken from a man between 18 and 35 years old in good health. The chain couples TRBV19 to TRBJ2-5, with D perhaps matching TRBD2 (6 bases). Sequenced: naive CD4+ T cells from blood. In nucleotides, the CDR3 is TGTGCCAGTAGGTACACGGGGGTGAGGTCCGAGACCCAGTACTTC. Translating gives CASRYTGVRSETQYF.